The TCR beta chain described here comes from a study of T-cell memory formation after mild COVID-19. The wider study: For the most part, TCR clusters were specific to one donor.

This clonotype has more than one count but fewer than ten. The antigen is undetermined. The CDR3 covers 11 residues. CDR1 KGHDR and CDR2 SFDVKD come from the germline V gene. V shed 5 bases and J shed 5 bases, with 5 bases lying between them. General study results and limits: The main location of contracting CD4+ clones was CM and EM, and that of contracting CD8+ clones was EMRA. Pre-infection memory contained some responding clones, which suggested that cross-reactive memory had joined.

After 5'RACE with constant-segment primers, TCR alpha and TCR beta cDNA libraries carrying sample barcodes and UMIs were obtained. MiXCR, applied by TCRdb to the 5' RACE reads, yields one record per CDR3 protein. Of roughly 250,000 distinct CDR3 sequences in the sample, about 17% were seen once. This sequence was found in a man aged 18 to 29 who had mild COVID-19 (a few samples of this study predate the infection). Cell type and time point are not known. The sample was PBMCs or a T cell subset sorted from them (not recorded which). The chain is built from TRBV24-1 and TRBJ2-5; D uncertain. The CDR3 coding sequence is TGTGCCACCAGTGTGGGGGAGACCCAGTACTTC. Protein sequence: CATSVGETQYF.